This T cell receptor beta chain was identified in a study of Ad26.COV2.S vaccination and SARS-CoV-2 variants. Across the study: Each vaccinee took Ad26.COV2.S intramuscularly, once or twice 56 days apart.

Some clones are missing from TCRdb's copy, which holds only in-frame ones; the method was immunoSEQ multiplex PCR. The sample lists 450,000 to 550,000 clones, about nine tenths occurring once. Treatment in this sample: roughly 18 received Ad26.COV2.S at low or high dose, single or two shots; 5 received placebo; per-sample allocation not given. Samples came from day 63 after the first vaccine or placebo injection. The CDR3 spans 13 residues. The ends were cut back, 5 bases at V and 5 bases at J, with 11 bases in the middle. Per germline, CDR1 MDHEN and CDR2 SYDVKM. J is TRBJ2-3 and V is TRBV28; the D gene is possibly TRBD2 (6 bases). The TCR was taken from a person aged 18-60 years who received the Ad26.COV2.S COVID-19 vaccine or a placebo. Sequencing used peripheral blood, obtained in a trial of Ad26.COV2.S vaccine versus placebo. In nucleotides, the CDR3 is TGTGCCAGCAGTCGGGGAGGAGGAGATACGCAGTATTTT. Translating it yields CASSRGGGDTQYF.